Below, 19 T cell receptor beta chains from the same sample are listed, as sequenced in a study of beta chain features in type 1 diabetes. Antigen specificity for these receptors is unknown. Expressed TCRB transcripts got sequenced, as all isolated RNA was reverse transcribed. Repertoires were generated with immunoSEQ multiplex PCR, while TCRdb's copy carries only in-frame clones and drops some. Found here are around 600,000 clones, about an eighth of them singletons; the top ten hold approximately 0.11%. The study's findings and limits: In all four CD4+ subsets, TCRB CDR3 length was significantly, moderately reduced in type 1 diabetes.

Sequences were obtained from naive CD4+ T cells from blood. The receptors shown here come from a man aged 25 to 40 with type 1 diabetes.

This clone was counted between two and nine times. The chain has TRBV10-3 and TRBJ2-7; no clear D gene. Germline loops: CDR1 ENHRY, CDR2 SYGVKD. CDR3 length equals 14 residues. V was shortened by 0 bases and J by 2 bases, with 8 bases between the two germline ends. CDR3 sequence (DNA): TGTGCCATCAGTGAGTCGGGCAGTCCCTACGAGCAGTACTTC. Amino acid sequence: CAISESGSPYEQYF.

The chain couples TRBV5-1 to TRBJ1-6; maybe TRBD1 (6 bases). Germline V gene data show CDR1 as SGHRS and CDR2 as YFSETQ. Trimming took off 7 bases at V and 11 bases at J, with 25 bases between the two ends. The CDR3 has 16 residues. The CDR3 region is CASRRGSDSNSAPLHF. The CDR3 nucleotides read TGCGCCAGCCGTAGGGGGTCGGACAGCAACTCGGCACCCCTCCACTTT.

J is TRBJ1-2 and V is TRBV5-4; D unclear. Germline V gene lookup returns CDR1 SGHNT and CDR2 YYREEE (reference sequence). This CDR3 is 13 amino acids long. V was clipped by 0 bases and J by 6 bases, with 9 bases between them. The CDR3 protein is CASSLESGNGYTF. As DNA, the CDR3 is TGTGCCAGCAGCTTGGAATCGGGTAATGGCTACACCTTC.

About this clone: The same CDR3 also results from other DNA sequences found in this sample. The chain combines TRBV7-2 with TRBJ2-7; D remains unclear. The CDR3 is 14 residues long. Between the trimmed V and J ends, which lost 5 bases and 0 bases, there was a span of 11 bases. CDR1 is SGHTA, CDR2 FQGNSA, per germline. Written as DNA, the CDR3 is TGTGCCAGCAGCCCCCCAGGCAGCTCCTACGAGCAGTACTTC. Amino acid sequence: CASSPPGSSYEQYF. Filled out from reference TRBV7-2 and TRBJ2-7, the complete variable domain reads GAGVSQSPSNKVTEKGKDVELRCDPISGHTALYWYRQSLGQGLEFLIYFQGNSAPDKSGLPSDRFSAERTGGSVSTLTIQRTQQEDSAVYLCASSPPGSSYEQYFGPGTRLTVT.

The CDR3: CASFATPGELMNTEAFF. DNA of the CDR3: TGTGCCAGCTTCGCGACACCCGGCGAATTAATGAACACTGAAGCTTTCTTT. The chain combines TRBV28 with TRBJ1-1, with unresolved D. Germline V gene data show CDR1 as MDHEN and CDR2 as SYDVKM. Trimming removed 8 bases from V and 0 bases from J, with 22 bases in between. The CDR3 spans 17 residues.

The table lists this clone with a few counts. The V call is TRBV19, the J call TRBJ1-2; no firm D call. The CDR3 contains 12 residues. Germline CDR1 is LNHDA and CDR2 is SQIVND (reference sequence). V was clipped by 6 bases and J by 2 bases, with 7 bases between them. The CDR3 DNA sequence: TGTGCCAGTAGGCGGGAAAACTATGGCTACACCTTC. Amino acids: CASRRENYGYTF.

This clone was counted a few times. The chain joins TRBV11-2 to TRBJ1-2; D is unresolved. The CDR3 spans 14 residues. Germline V CDR1 and CDR2: SGHAT, FQNNGV. V lost 3 bases, J lost 4 bases, and 12 bases lay in between. Here the CDR3 reads CASSLTSDGYGYTF. CDR3 sequence (DNA): TGTGCCAGCAGCTTGACCTCGGACGGCTATGGCTACACCTTC.

This clone was seen a handful of times. Additional DNA sequences in this sample encode the identical CDR3. CDR3 in amino acids: CASSLETQYF. The CDR3 coding sequence is TGTGCCAGCAGCCTGGAGACCCAGTACTTC. V and J are TRBV2 and TRBJ2-5; D is unresolved. This CDR3 has 10 amino acids. With 6 bases removed from V and 5 bases from J, the gap between germline ends came to 4 bases. Germline V gives CDR1 SNHLY, CDR2 FYNNEI.

The genes are TRBV9 and TRBJ1-2; a weak D match, TRBD1 (5 bases). Per germline, CDR1 SGDLS and CDR2 YYNGEE. V lost 4 bases and J lost 4, with 17 bases in between. The CDR3 extends over 15 amino acids. For the CDR3, the DNA is TGTGCCAGCAGCCCATACGAGGGACCCACCTATGGCTACACCTTC. This translates into CASSPYEGPTYGYTF.

This clone has just a few counts. V is TRBV25-1 and J is TRBJ1-5; D unresolved. Germline lookup yields CDR1 MGHDK and CDR2 SYGVNS. Trimming removed 3 bases from V and 5 bases from J, with 5 bases in between. CDR3 length equals 12 residues. The CDR3 loop reads CASSDSDQPQHF. Here the CDR3 DNA reads TGTGCCAGCAGTGATTCGGATCAGCCCCAGCATTTT.

J is TRBJ2-5 and V is TRBV6-1; D may be TRBD2 (6 bases). The germline gives CDR1 MNHNS, CDR2 SASEGT. Trimming shortened V by 3 bases and J by 0 bases, and 23 bases separated the two germline ends. The CDR3 contains 19 residues. The DNA for the CDR3 is TGTGCCAGCAGTGACCCGCGGAAGGCGGGGCCCTCGTACCAAGAGACCCAGTACTTC. Translating gives CASSDPRKAGPSYQETQYF.

This clone came up a few times. This rearrangement joins TRBV27 to TRBJ1-2; 10 bases agree with TRBD1. The length of the CDR3 is 15 residues. V was clipped by 7 bases and J by 2 bases; unmatched bases: 7. The germline V gene encodes CDR1 MNHEY and CDR2 SMNVEV (reference sequence). This CDR3 is CASTFLGQGNYGYTF. CDR3 in DNA: TGTGCCAGCACTTTCCTGGGACAGGGGAACTATGGCTACACCTTC.

The rearrangement uses TRBV28 and TRBJ1-5; tentatively, D is TRBD1 (6 bases). Germline V gene sequence: CDR1 MDHEN, CDR2 SYDVKM. Trimming took 3 bases from V and 6 from J, leaving 12 bases between them. CDR3 length equals 14 residues. The CDR3 DNA reads as TGTGCCAGCAGTTTGCCTCAGGGGCGTCAGCCCCAGCATTTT. This codes for CASSLPQGRQPQHF.

The chain has TRBV5-4 and TRBJ2-7; D gene unclear. The V end lost 4 bases, the J end lost 2 bases, and 4 bases lay between the germline ends. This CDR3 is built from 11 residues. Germline values: CDR1 SGHNT, CDR2 YYREEE (reference sequence). As DNA, the CDR3 is TGTGCCAGCAGCAACACCTACGAGCAGTACTTC. Residues: CASSNTYEQYF.

This chain links TRBV11-2 with TRBJ2-1, with 10 bases that match TRBD2. There are 17 residues in the CDR3. Per the germline V gene, CDR1 is SGHAT and CDR2 is FQNNGV. The V gene end was trimmed by 8 bases and the J gene end by 6 bases; junction bases not matched to a gene: 16. CDR3 sequence (DNA): TGTGCCAGCGCCGTTCCCGCTAGTAGCGGGGGGTTCAATGAGCAGTTCTTC. Translation: CASAVPASSGGFNEQFF. Full variable domain (missing parts from reference TRBV11-2 and TRBJ2-1): EAGVAQSPRYKIIEKRQSVAFWCNPISGHATLYWYQQILGQGPKLLIQFQNNGVVDDSQLPKDRFSAERLKGVDSTLKIQPAKLEDSAVYLCASAVPASSGGFNEQFFGPGTRLTVL.

This clone has just one count. The J gene is TRBJ1-5, the V gene TRBV7-2, with unresolved D. Germline V CDR1 and CDR2: SGHTA, FQGNSA. The CDR3 is made up of 14 amino acids. Between the trimmed V and J ends, which lost 0 bases and 9 bases, there was a span of 12 bases. CDR3 DNA: TGTGCCAGCAGCTTAGCGAGGTCGTCATCGCCCCAGCATTTT. Translating gives CASSLARSSSPQHF.

The chain has TRBV6-5 and TRBJ1-2, with D unclear. Germline V gives CDR1 MNHEY, CDR2 SVGAGI. The CDR3 is 13 residues long. V was pared by 4 bases and J by 2 bases, with 8 bases between. DNA of the CDR3: TGTGCCAGCAGTTTAATCGGAAACTATGGCTACACCTTC. Translated: CASSLIGNYGYTF.

The chain carries TRBV5-6 and TRBJ1-3; D call uncertain. The CDR3 length is 14 residues. Deletions cut 2 bases from V and 0 bases from J, with 6 bases between. Germline V gene data show CDR1 as SGHDT and CDR2 as YYEEEE. CDR3: CASSFWPSGNTIYF. Written as DNA, the CDR3 is TGTGCCAGCAGCTTTTGGCCCTCTGGAAACACCATATATTTT.

This clone has just a few counts. This CDR3 reads CASSFQVPEQYF. Here the CDR3 DNA reads TGTGCCAGCAGTTTCCAGGTTCCCGAGCAGTACTTC. V gene TRBV6-6 combines with J gene TRBJ2-7; no clear D gene. The CDR3 spans 12 residues. The germline CDR1 and CDR2 sequences are MNHNY and SVGAGI (reference sequence). Trimming cost V 4 bases and J 6 bases, with 10 bases left between them.